This T cell receptor (beta chain) was recorded in a study of PD-L1 blockade in urothelial cancer. Study as a whole: Analyses used blood from 3 weeks (second dose) and 6 weeks after treatment start. Researchers found blood samples held a median of approximately 150,000 T cells.

Assay: immunoSEQ multiplex PCR; the TCRdb copy retains only in-frame clones and omits some. The sample has around 48,000 clones; approximately 83% are singletons. This clone was observed a single time. Time point noted: peripheral blood 6 weeks after treatment start. Sampling of each patient yielded between 1 and 8 specimens, collected pretreatment and on-treatment. This TCR was recovered from a man aged 60-69 years with urothelial cancer. Sequenced material: PBMCs, taken around atezolizumab (anti-PD-L1) treatment.

The CDR3 region has the DNA TGTGCCAGCAGCTCATCGTCTGGGACAGGGGGCTTCGAGCAGTACTTC. Its translation: CASSSSSGTGGFEQYF. The rearrangement links TRBV11-3 to TRBJ2-7; 12 nucleotides align to TRBD1. The CDR3 is made up of 16 amino acids. The V segment lost 4 bases and the J segment 6 bases; nucleotides outside the gene matches: 10. Germline CDR1 reads SGHNT; CDR2 reads YENEEA. The full variable domain, completed using reference TRBV11-3 and TRBJ2-7, is EAGVVQSPRYKIIEKKQPVAFWCNPISGHNTLYWYLQNLGQGPELLIRYENEEAVDDSQLPKDRFSAERLKGVDSTLKIQPAELGDSAVYLCASSSSSGTGGFEQYFGPGTRLTVT.